These 24 T cell receptor beta chains came from one sample sequenced in a study of identical twins. A single record per CDR3 protein comes from TCRdb applying MiXCR to the 5' RACE reads. Found here are roughly 570,000 distinct CDR3 sequences, 9.6% of them singletons; the top ten hold roughly 3.2%. These data were also filed under a second study, of yellow fever vaccine responses in identical twins.

The sequencing input was PBMCs. Every receptor here comes from a woman aged 18-29 years in good health.

The table lists this clonotype with a few counts. V and J are TRBV11-3 and TRBJ2-1, with D perhaps TRBD1 (5 bases). There are 13 residues in the CDR3. V was shortened by 5 bases and J by 6 bases, with 11 bases between the two germline ends. Germline V lookup: CDR1 SGHNT, CDR2 YENEEA. The CDR3: CASSGTGFNEQFF. The CDR3 nucleotides are TGTGCCAGCAGCGGAACAGGCTTCAATGAGCAGTTCTTC. The full variable domain, in which reference TRBV11-3 and TRBJ2-1 provide the parts outside the CDR3, is EAGVVQSPRYKIIEKKQPVAFWCNPISGHNTLYWYLQNLGQGPELLIRYENEEAVDDSQLPKDRFSAERLKGVDSTLKIQPAELGDSAVYLCASSGTGFNEQFFGPGTRLTVL.

This clonotype was detected only a few times. The chain has TRBV29-1 and TRBJ2-2; 7 bases are a match to TRBD1. CDR1 and CDR2 (germline): SQVTM, ANQGSEA. The V gene end was trimmed by 6 bases and the J gene end by 5 bases; junction bases not matched to a gene: 21. This CDR3 has 18 amino acids. The CDR3 DNA is TGCAGCGTACAGACTCTGACTCCGACAGGGTTGGAAACCGGGGAGCTGTTTTTT. Translation gives CSVQTLTPTGLETGELFF.

This clonotype has a handful of counts. This chain connects TRBV6-2 or TRBV6-3 to TRBJ2-1; 9 bases fit TRBD2. V shed 4 bases and J 5 bases; nucleotides not matched to a gene: 18. The CDR3 has 19 amino acids. CDR1 and CDR2 from the germline V gene are MNHEY and SVGEGT. This CDR3 is CASSWNLLAGVVVNNEQFF. The CDR3 DNA sequence: TGTGCCAGCAGTTGGAATCTACTAGCGGGTGTGGTGGTAAACAATGAGCAGTTCTTC.

This clonotype was recorded many times. CDR3 residues: CASNTPDISSEQFF. In DNA, the CDR3 is TGTGCCAGCAACACGCCGGACATTTCCAGTGAGCAGTTCTTC. The chain recombines TRBV7-9 with TRBJ2-1; TRBD1 is a possible D gene (5 bases). Per germline, CDR1 SEHNR and CDR2 FQNEAQ (reference sequence). Deletions cut 7 bases from V and 9 bases from J, with 19 bases between. The CDR3 sequence is 14 residues long.

This clonotype was counted only a few times. This rearrangement joins TRBV7-2 to TRBJ2-7; D is unresolved. The CDR3 sequence is 13 residues long. CDR1 is SGHTA, CDR2 FQGNSA, per germline. With 5 bases removed from V and 3 bases from J, the gap between germline ends came to 11 bases. The CDR3, as DNA: TGTGCCAGCAGCCGACAACAAAACTACGAGCAGTACTTC. Its protein product is CASSRQQNYEQYF.

This clonotype was observed many times. The gene calls are TRBV7-2 and TRBJ2-4; D not certain. CDR3 size: 17 residues. Per the germline V gene, CDR1 is SGHTA and CDR2 is FQGNSA. The ends were cut back, 5 bases at V and 2 bases at J, with 19 bases in the middle. The CDR3 spells CASSLPPMSSPKNIQYF. The CDR3 region has the DNA TGTGCCAGCAGCCTACCTCCGATGTCTAGTCCCAAAAACATTCAGTACTTC. The full variable domain, completed using reference TRBV7-2 and TRBJ2-4, is GAGVSQSPSNKVTEKGKDVELRCDPISGHTALYWYRQSLGQGLEFLIYFQGNSAPDKSGLPSDRFSAERTGGSVSTLTIQRTQQEDSAVYLCASSLPPMSSPKNIQYFGAGTRLSVL.

In this sample, this clonotype turned up many times. The V and J genes are TRBV7-9 and TRBJ2-7; 7 bases are a match to TRBD1. J lost 6 bases, V lost 4 bases, and 6 bases had no gene match. The CDR3 is 13 amino acids. Germline CDR1 reads SEHNR; CDR2 reads FQNEAQ (reference sequence). The CDR3, as DNA: TGTGCCAGCAGCTCCAGGAGACAGGGCGAGCAGTACTTC. It translates to CASSSRRQGEQYF. Using reference TRBV7-9 and TRBJ2-7 for the parts outside the CDR3, the full variable domain is DTGVSQNPRHKITKRGQNVTFRCDPISEHNRLYWYRQTLGQGPEFLTYFQNEAQLEKSRLLSDRFSAERPKGSFSTLEIQRTEQGDSAMYLCASSSRRQGEQYFGPGTRLTVT.

The sample holds a few counts of this clonotype. The chain combines TRBV20-1 with TRBJ2-7; 8 bases agree with TRBD1. With V trimmed by 3 bases and J by 0 bases, 7 bases remained unmatched. Per the germline V gene, CDR1 is DFQATT and CDR2 is SNEGSKA (reference sequence). CDR3 length: 15 residues. The chain's CDR3 is CSASFGTGNSYEQYF. DNA for the CDR3: TGCAGTGCTAGTTTCGGGACAGGCAACTCCTACGAGCAGTACTTC.

The chain employs TRBV27 and TRBJ2-1; maybe TRBD1 (6 bases). The V gene's germline CDR1 is MNHEY and CDR2 SMNVEV (reference sequence). The CDR3 is 15 amino acids. V lost 2 bases to trimming and J lost 4 bases, with 12 bases between them. CDR3 region: CASSLGFGQYNEQFF. The CDR3 DNA reads TGTGCCAGCAGTTTAGGGTTTGGACAGTACAATGAGCAGTTCTTC.

This chain joins TRBV12-3 or TRBV12-4 and TRBJ2-3, with 8 bases matching TRBD1. Trimming took 0 bases from V and 5 from J; bases not matched to a gene: 1. This CDR3 contains 14 residues. The CDR3 nucleotides read TGTGCCAGCAGTTTAGCGACAGGGGAAGATACGCAGTATTTT. Protein sequence: CASSLATGEDTQYF.

This clonotype was counted many times. V is TRBV7-2 and J is TRBJ1-2; TRBD1 matches 9 bases. Germline CDR1 reads SGHTA; CDR2 reads FQGNSA. CDR3 length: 13 residues. V trimming: 3 bases; J trimming: 4 bases; junction bases outside the gene matches: 0. This CDR3 is CASSLTGGYGYTF. The CDR3 nucleotides are TGTGCCAGCAGCTTGACAGGGGGCTATGGCTACACCTTC.

The chain links TRBV10-3 to TRBJ1-1; D not certain. Germline-derived CDR1 and CDR2 are ENHRY and SYGVKD. The length of the CDR3 is 12 residues. V was shortened by 6 bases and J by 1 base, with 6 bases between the two germline ends. The CDR3 DNA sequence: TGTGCCATCAGGAACAAGAACACTGAAGCTTTCTTT. This codes for CAIRNKNTEAFF.

The chain employs TRBV30 and TRBJ2-5; 9 bases line up with TRBD2. Germline CDR1 GTSNPN, CDR2 SVGIG (reference sequence). The trim removed 2 bases at V and 5 bases at J, leaving 3 bases unmatched. The CDR3 sequence is 13 residues long. The DNA of the CDR3 is TGTGCCTGGAGTAGCGGGGGGTTCGAGACCCAGTACTTC. Its translation: CAWSSGGFETQYF.

This clonotype was seen repeatedly, ten times or more. The rearrangement links TRBV7-8 to TRBJ2-1, with 7 bases aligning to TRBD2. Germline V gene data show CDR1 as SGHVS and CDR2 as FQNEAQ. J lost 0 bases, V lost 5 bases, and 7 bases had no gene match. The CDR3 is 16 residues long. In nucleotides, the CDR3 is TGTGCCAGCAGCCGAGCGGGGATGAGCTCCTACAATGAGCAGTTCTTC. It codes for CASSRAGMSSYNEQFF.

This sequence joins TRBV15 and TRBJ1-4; TRBD1 is a possible D gene (6 bases). Trimming pared 0 bases from V and 4 bases from J, leaving 9 bases between. The CDR3 covers 15 residues. Germline CDR1 is LNHNV and CDR2 is YYDKDF (reference sequence). CDR3 in amino acids: CATSRDRTVNEKLFF. The CDR3 nucleotides read TGTGCCACCAGCAGAGATCGGACAGTTAATGAAAAACTGTTTTTT.

This clonotype appeared many times. This chain links TRBV5-6 with TRBJ1-1, with TRBD1 as a possible D gene (5 bases). CDR3 length: 12 amino acids. Trimming removed 2 bases at V and 6 bases at J, with 8 bases between. CDR1 and CDR2 (germline): SGHDT, YYEEEE. The CDR3 nucleotides read TGTGCCAGCAGCTTCTGGGGGTCTGAAGCTTTCTTT. Protein: CASSFWGSEAFF.

The rearrangement uses TRBV6-4 and TRBJ2-1; 14 bases align to TRBD2. The trim removed 2 bases at V and 7 bases at J, leaving 4 bases unmatched. Germline loops: CDR1 MRHNA, CDR2 SNTAGT. This CDR3 contains 16 residues. DNA of the CDR3: TGTGCCAGCAGTGACGGGGGGACTAGCGGGAGTAATGAGCAGTTCTTC. Its translation is CASSDGGTSGSNEQFF.

The chain employs TRBV7-9 and TRBJ2-7, with D perhaps given as TRBD1 or TRBD2 (5 bases each). V lost 5 bases and J 3 bases, leaving 14 bases between the germline ends. The CDR3 is 14 residues long. CDR1 is SEHNR, CDR2 FQNEAQ, per germline (reference sequence). CDR3 residues: CASSPRDEVYEQYF. DNA of the CDR3: TGTGCCAGCAGCCCCCGGGACGAAGTCTACGAGCAGTACTTC.

On this clonotype: Mismatch with germline at one junction end may stem from a read error. V usage is TRBV27 and J usage is TRBJ2-2; 11 positions agree with TRBD1. This CDR3 contains 17 residues. The germline gives CDR1 MNHEY, CDR2 SMNVEV (reference sequence). CDR3 in amino acids: CATKSLGTGGVTGGLFF. The CDR3 DNA sequence: TGTGCCACCAAAAGTCTGGGGACAGGGGGTGTCACCGGGGGGCTGTTTTTT.

This clonotype showed up many times. V and J are TRBV5-1 and TRBJ2-6; perhaps TRBD1 as D (6 bases). Per the germline V gene, CDR1 is SGHRS and CDR2 is YFSETQ. Trimming stripped 3 bases from V and 5 bases from J, with 21 bases between. The CDR3 loop spans 18 amino acids. The CDR3 sequence: CASSSHIDQGFWANVLTF. CDR3 coding DNA: TGCGCCAGCAGCTCCCATATAGACCAGGGGTTTTGGGCCAACGTCCTGACTTTC.

This clonotype appeared a few times. The chain joins TRBV7-2 to TRBJ2-7; no firm D call. The V end lost 5 bases, the J end lost 7 bases, and 18 bases lay between the germline ends. Germline values: CDR1 SGHTA, CDR2 FQGNSA. The CDR3 spans 14 residues. The CDR3 sequence is CASSMKLRVGEQYF. The CDR3 region has the DNA TGTGCCAGCAGCATGAAACTCCGGGTGGGGGAGCAGTACTTC.

In its sample, this clonotype was seen a few times. V usage is TRBV11-2 and J usage is TRBJ1-1; no reliable D call. Germline assignment: CDR1 SGHAT and CDR2 FQNNGV. V gave up 6 bases and J gave up 0 bases, with 14 bases separating them. This CDR3 contains 15 residues. The CDR3 DNA sequence: TGTGCCAGCAGACCAGAGATAGCAATGAACACTGAAGCTTTCTTT. This sequence encodes CASRPEIAMNTEAFF.

CDR3 coding DNA: TGTGCCAGCAGCTTACCCGGGCCCCCTTCTGGGGCCAACGTCCTGACTTTC. As protein: CASSLPGPPSGANVLTF. The chain recombines TRBV11-1 with TRBJ2-6; no clear D. Trimming removed 2 bases from V and 1 base from J, with 12 bases in between. This CDR3 region has 17 residues. Germline values: CDR1 SGHAT, CDR2 FQDESV (reference sequence). Based on the CDR3 plus reference TRBV11-1 and TRBJ2-6, the full variable domain is EAEVAQSPRYKITEKSQAVAFWCDPISGHATLYWYRQILGQGPELLVQFQDESVVDDSQLPKDRFSAERLKGVDSTLKIQPAELGDSAMYLCASSLPGPPSGANVLTFGAGSRLTVL.

This clonotype was seen ten or more times. The rearrangement uses TRBV5-1 and TRBJ2-1; D is possibly TRBD1 or TRBD2 (5 bases each). Germline values: CDR1 SGHRS, CDR2 YFSETQ. The CDR3 is 14 amino acids. V lost 4 bases, J lost 4 bases, and 12 bases lay in between. CDR3 in amino acids: CASSAGWGYNEQFF. In nucleotides, the CDR3 is TGCGCCAGCAGCGCCGGTTGGGGGTACAATGAGCAGTTCTTC.